Shown below are 31 T cell receptor beta chains from a single sample sequenced in a study of T cells after yellow fever vaccination. MiXCR, run by TCRdb on the 5' RACE reads, gives a single entry per CDR3 protein. The sample lists 250,000 or so distinct CDR3 sequences; roughly 3.7% were seen once. The sequenced sample was PBMCs, obtained 15 days after the yellow fever booster vaccination. The receptors stem from a man aged 18 to 35 who received the YFV17D yellow fever vaccine.

This clonotype has a count of ten or more. The gene calls are TRBV7-2 and TRBJ2-4; 8 nucleotides match TRBD2. The CDR3 consists of 17 residues. The trim removed 5 bases at V and 0 bases at J, leaving 9 bases unmatched. Germline V lookup: CDR1 SGHTA, CDR2 FQGNSA. DNA of the CDR3: TGTGCCAGCAGCCCGGGAGGGGCGGGGGCAGCCAAAAACATTCAGTACTTC. It is translated as CASSPGGAGAAKNIQYF.

The sample holds many counts of this clonotype. CDR3 residues: CASSVGGLAAYNEQFF. Written as DNA, the CDR3 is TGTGCCAGCAGCGTAGGGGGACTAGCGGCGTACAATGAGCAGTTCTTC. V is TRBV9 and J is TRBJ2-1, with 11 bases matching TRBD2. The CDR3 spans 16 residues. Trimming took 0 bases from V and 4 from J; bases not matched to a gene: 3. CDR1 is SGDLS, CDR2 YYNGEE, per germline.

This clonotype has ten or more counts. The rearrangement links TRBV7-2 to TRBJ2-2; 10 bases map to TRBD2. This CDR3 contains 19 residues. V lost 2 bases and J lost 2; bases outside the gene matches: 11. From germline, CDR1 is SGHTA and CDR2 FQGNSA. The CDR3 sequence is CASSLRVAGGTINTGELFF. The CDR3, as DNA: TGTGCCAGCAGCTTACGAGTAGCGGGGGGAACCATCAACACCGGGGAGCTGTTTTTT.

This clonotype was seen ten or more times. The V and J genes are TRBV6-5 and TRBJ1-4, with 8 bases aligning to TRBD1. Per germline, CDR1 MNHEY and CDR2 SVGAGI. V gave up 5 bases and J gave up 3 bases; unmatched junction bases: 11. The CDR3 has 17 amino acids. CDR3 nucleotides: TGTGCCAGCAGTGACCTCGGGACAGGCGGAGCTAATGAAAAACTGTTTTTT. Protein: CASSDLGTGGANEKLFF.

Remarks on this clonotype: A read error is possible here, since a much larger clone lies one base away. The chain links TRBV6-5 to TRBJ2-7; D gene uncertain. The length of the CDR3 is 15 residues. The germline gives CDR1 MNHEY, CDR2 SVGAGI. The CDR3 bases are TGTGCCAGCACCCCACGTGGGGTAAGCTCCTCCGAGCAGTACTTC. Protein: CASTPRGVSSSEQYF.

This clonotype was seen ten or more times. The J gene is TRBJ2-3, the V gene TRBV27; D unresolved. There are 14 residues in the CDR3. V was clipped by 1 base and J by 2 bases, with 7 bases between them. Germline CDR1 is MNHEY and CDR2 is SMNVEV (reference sequence). CDR3: CASSLYGFTDTQYF. In nucleotides, the CDR3 is TGTGCCAGCAGTTTATATGGTTTCACAGATACGCAGTATTTT.

This clonotype came up many times. This chain joins TRBV29-1 and TRBJ2-3; no definite D call. CDR1 and CDR2 (germline): SQVTM, ANQGSEA. V dropped 4 bases and J dropped 1 base, with 9 bases sitting between them. This CDR3 is 13 amino acids long. CDR3 DNA sequence: TGCAGCGTTGGCCGCGGACGCACAGATACGCAGTATTTT. It is translated as CSVGRGRTDTQYF.

This clonotype was seen more than once but under ten times. The chain combines TRBV11-2 with TRBJ2-7; the D gene is possibly TRBD1 (6 bases). The CDR3 length is 13 residues. The germline CDR1 and CDR2 sequences are SGHAT and FQNNGV. Trimming stripped 4 bases from V and 4 bases from J, with 11 bases between. In nucleotides, the CDR3 is TGTGCCAGCAGCTCGGGACAAGGATACGAGCAGTACGTC. The encoded protein is CASSSGQGYEQYV.

CDR3 region: CASSLTGRTETQYF. CDR3 sequence (DNA): TGCGCCAGCAGCTTGACAGGGCGCACGGAGACCCAGTACTTC. V gene TRBV5-1 combines with J gene TRBJ2-5, with D perhaps matching TRBD1 (6 bases). Trimming cost V 1 base and J 5 bases, with 12 bases left between them. This CDR3 spans 14 amino acids. Germline V gene data show CDR1 as SGHRS and CDR2 as YFSETQ.

Many counts were recorded for this clonotype. The rearrangement joins TRBV7-9 to TRBJ1-2; 8 bases are shared with TRBD1. Trimming took 4 bases from V and 5 from J; bases not matched to a gene: 3. This CDR3 is 13 amino acids long. The V gene's germline CDR1 is SEHNR and CDR2 FQNEAQ (reference sequence). CDR3 in amino acids: CASSWTGFYGYTF. CDR3 nucleotide sequence: TGTGCCAGCAGCTGGACAGGGTTTTATGGCTACACCTTC.

This clonotype was counted at least ten times. This chain connects TRBV9 to TRBJ1-1, with D perhaps matching TRBD1 (5 bases). CDR1 and CDR2 from the germline V gene are SGDLS and YYNGEE. Trimming took 2 bases from V and 4 from J, leaving 12 bases between them. The CDR3 extends over 14 amino acids. The CDR3 DNA reads as TGTGCCAGCAGCGTCGACAGTTCGCCCACTGAAGCTTTCTTT. The encoded protein is CASSVDSSPTEAFF.

This chain connects TRBV5-4 to TRBJ2-4; D perhaps matches TRBD1 (5 bases). V gave up 4 bases and J gave up 7 bases, with 9 bases separating them. The germline CDR1 and CDR2 sequences are SGHNT and YYREEE (reference sequence). This CDR3 spans 12 amino acids. The CDR3: CASSADKNIQYF. CDR3 bases: TGTGCCAGCAGCGCGGACAAGAACATTCAGTACTTC.

This clonotype was detected many times. V gene TRBV6-5 combines with J gene TRBJ1-4, with TRBD1 identical over 8 bases. Germline CDR1 reads MNHEY; CDR2 reads SVGAGI. V shed 3 bases and J 6 bases; nucleotides not matched to a gene: 6. The CDR3 covers 15 residues. DNA of the CDR3: TGTGCCAGCAGTTATGGGGCAGGGGGCTATGAAAAACTGTTTTTT. This sequence encodes CASSYGAGGYEKLFF.

In its sample, this clonotype was seen many times. The J gene is TRBJ1-2, the V gene TRBV10-3; 8 nucleotides match TRBD1. V lost 3 bases to trimming and J lost 5 bases; unmatched junction nucleotides: 11. Germline V gene sequence: CDR1 ENHRY, CDR2 SYGVKD. The CDR3 totals 16 residues. CDR3 protein: CAISDGGQDLKYGYTF. The CDR3 region has the DNA TGTGCCATCAGTGATGGGGGACAGGACCTTAAATATGGCTACACCTTC.

This clonotype was recorded at least ten times. The V call is TRBV6-5, the J call TRBJ2-2; tentative D call: TRBD2 (5 bases). Germline V CDR1 and CDR2: MNHEY, SVGAGI. CDR3 size: 19 residues. The V gene lost 2 bases and the J gene lost 4 bases, with 23 bases spanning the gap. The CDR3: CASSYTVFSGLRVTGELFF. In DNA form, the CDR3 reads TGTGCCAGCAGTTACACGGTCTTCTCCGGGTTGAGGGTCACCGGGGAGCTGTTTTTT.

The sample holds many counts of this clonotype. V is TRBV9 and J is TRBJ2-3, with 7 bases matching TRBD1. The V segment lost 3 bases and the J segment 0 bases; nucleotides outside the gene matches: 7. CDR1 and CDR2 (germline): SGDLS, YYNGEE. The CDR3 runs 16 residues. In nucleotides, the CDR3 is TGTGCCAGCAGCGCCCGGACAGGTTCTAGCACAGATACGCAGTATTTT. Translated: CASSARTGSSTDTQYF.

Regarding this clonotype: A clone one base away is much larger, so this may be a read error. V usage is TRBV7-2 and J usage is TRBJ1-2; no firm D call. The CDR3 consists of 15 residues. Per the germline V gene, CDR1 is SGHTA and CDR2 is FQGNSA. The CDR3 reads CASSFVRGGNCGYTF. CDR3 bases: TGTGCCAGCAGCTTCGTACGGGGAGGAAACTGTGGCTACACCTTC. Supplemented by reference TRBV7-2 and TRBJ1-2, the full variable domain reads GAGVSQSPSNKVTEKGKDVELRCDPISGHTALYWYRQSLGQGLEFLIYFQGNSAPDKSGLPSDRFSAERTGGSVSTLTIQRTQQEDSAVYLCASSFVRGGNCGYTFGSGTRLTVV.

This clonotype was seen at least ten times. This chain links TRBV5-1 with TRBJ2-7; 11 bases agree with TRBD1. The CDR3 is made up of 14 amino acids. The trim removed 4 bases at V and 4 bases at J, leaving 4 bases unmatched. Per the germline V gene, CDR1 is SGHRS and CDR2 is YFSETQ. The CDR3 protein is CASSGTGGMYEQYF. Written as DNA, the CDR3 is TGCGCCAGCAGCGGGACAGGGGGAATGTACGAGCAGTACTTC.

A few counts support this clonotype. The chain couples TRBV4-1 to TRBJ1-1, with D possibly TRBD1 on 5 matching bases. This CDR3 is built from 14 residues. Germline V gene sequence: CDR1 MGHRA, CDR2 YSYEKL. Deletions cut 3 bases from V and 4 bases from J, with 12 bases between. CDR3 loop: CASSHKPRVTEAFF. The CDR3 nucleotides are TGCGCCAGCAGCCACAAGCCCAGGGTCACTGAAGCTTTCTTT.

This clonotype was seen at least ten times. The J gene is TRBJ2-7, the V gene TRBV6-2 or TRBV6-3; perhaps TRBD2 as D (5 bases). From germline, CDR1 is MNHEY and CDR2 SVGEGT. The CDR3 consists of 13 residues. Deletions cut 0 bases from V and 7 bases from J, with 10 bases between. The DNA of the CDR3 is TGTGCCAGCAGTTACTCGAACGGGGAGGAGCAGTACTTC. As protein: CASSYSNGEEQYF.

This clonotype was counted at least ten times. The V call is TRBV2, the J call TRBJ2-7; TRBD1 matches at 10 bases. The CDR3 consists of 13 residues. With V trimmed by 7 bases and J by 2 bases, 2 bases remained unmatched. Germline CDR1 reads SNHLY; CDR2 reads FYNNEI. Written as DNA, the CDR3 is TGTGCCAGCACTGGGACAGGGGCCTACGAGCAGTACTTC. Translated, it gives CASTGTGAYEQYF.

In its sample, this clonotype was seen many times. The rearrangement links TRBV4-3 to TRBJ2-3; 9 bases line up with TRBD2. The CDR3 spans 16 residues. Germline-derived CDR1 and CDR2 are LGHNA and YSLEER. Trimming removed 0 bases from V and 5 bases from J; junction bases left unmatched: 6. CDR3 loop: CASSQEEAGGLDTQYF. The CDR3 DNA is TGCGCCAGCAGCCAAGAGGAAGCGGGGGGTTTAGATACGCAGTATTTT.

The table lists this clonotype with many counts. The chain employs TRBV14 and TRBJ1-1; maybe TRBD1 (6 bases). With 3 bases removed from V and 8 bases from J, the gap between germline ends came to 19 bases. The germline V gene has CDR1 SGHDN and CDR2 FVKESK. The CDR3 contains 15 residues. In DNA form, the CDR3 reads TGTGCCAGCAGCCAGAGAGGACAGAGTACTAACGAAGCTTTCTTT. This codes for CASSQRGQSTNEAFF.

This clonotype was counted ten times or more. V and J are TRBV7-9 and TRBJ2-7; 10 bases agree with TRBD1. The CDR3 length is 15 residues. The V and J ends lost 5 bases and 1 base, in that order; junction bases with no gene match: 5. Germline CDR1 reads SEHNR; CDR2 reads FQNEAQ (reference sequence). The CDR3 sequence: CASSRTGGTSYEQYV. The CDR3 bases are TGTGCCAGCAGCCGGACAGGGGGTACGTCCTACGAGCAGTACGTC.

V is TRBV12-3 or TRBV12-4 and J is TRBJ1-2; D remains ambiguous. The CDR3 is made up of 12 amino acids. V lost 6 bases to trimming and J lost 4 bases, with 9 bases between them. The CDR3: CASRLRTYGYTF. CDR3 DNA: TGTGCCAGCAGATTACGGACCTATGGCTACACCTTC.

This clonotype has ten or more counts. J is TRBJ2-2 and V is TRBV5-5; D may match TRBD1 or TRBD2 (6 bases each). V shed 3 bases and J shed 4 bases, with 19 bases lying between them. The CDR3 length is 17 residues. Germline CDR1 is SGHKS and CDR2 is YYEKEE (reference sequence). CDR3 sequence reads: CASSSGSYREVTGELFF. CDR3 nucleotides: TGTGCCAGCAGCTCCGGGTCTTACAGGGAGGTCACCGGGGAGCTGTTTTTT.

The V and J genes are TRBV5-1 and TRBJ2-5; perhaps TRBD1 as D (5 bases). The CDR3 length is 15 residues. Germline V lookup: CDR1 SGHRS, CDR2 YFSETQ. V lost 0 bases, J lost 1 base, and 10 bases lay in between. The CDR3 bases are TGCGCCAGCAGCTTGGGCGACAGATTCCAAGAGACCCAGTACTTC. As protein: CASSLGDRFQETQYF.

There are many counts of this clonotype. This chain connects TRBV7-9 to TRBJ1-4; 10 bases match TRBD1. The CDR3 has 15 residues. Germline-derived CDR1 and CDR2 are SEHNR and FQNEAQ (reference sequence). V dropped 5 bases and J dropped 8; count of bases not matched to a gene: 8. The CDR3 region is CASSPGQGTSEKLFF. CDR3 nucleotides: TGTGCCAGCAGCCCGGGACAGGGGACGTCAGAAAAACTGTTTTTT.

At least ten counts were recorded for this clonotype. V and J are TRBV20-1 and TRBJ2-2, with a possible D match to TRBD2 (5 bases). The CDR3 spans 17 residues. Germline assignment: CDR1 DFQATT and CDR2 SNEGSKA (reference sequence). Trimming removed 7 bases from V and 0 bases from J, with 21 bases in between. CDR3 DNA sequence: TGCAGTGTTAGGCCTTTACGTAGCGCCGCGAACACCGGGGAGCTGTTTTTT. As protein: CSVRPLRSAANTGELFF.

This clonotype came up many times. The rearrangement uses TRBV9 and TRBJ2-5, with 8 bases matching TRBD2. The CDR3 extends over 15 amino acids. The ends lost 0 bases at V and 5 bases at J; junction bases unmatched: 6. Germline values: CDR1 SGDLS, CDR2 YYNGEE. CDR3 amino acids: CASSVGSGGSETQYF. CDR3 coding DNA: TGTGCCAGCAGCGTAGGGAGCGGGGGATCGGAGACCCAGTACTTC.

V and J are TRBV5-4 and TRBJ1-2; tentative D call: TRBD1 (5 bases). V shed 4 bases and J shed 6 bases, with 13 bases lying between them. CDR1 SGHNT and CDR2 YYREEE come from the germline V gene (reference sequence). This CDR3 region has 13 residues. CDR3 residues: CASSERAGDGYTF. In nucleotides, the CDR3 is TGTGCCAGCAGCGAAAGAGCGGGGGATGGCTACACCTTC.